This TCR beta chain was sequenced for a study of Graves' ophthalmopathy and Graves' hyperthyroidism listed by TCRdb under 2018. Study-level background: Hyperthyroidism was considered stable if no progression to ophthalmopathy occurred within 18 months of follow-up. An independent validation cohort was composed of approximately 18 hyperthyroidism patients and around 16 patients who later progressed from hyperthyroidism to ophthalmopathy. To tell Graves' ophthalmopathy apart from Graves' hyperthyroidism, and to predict which patients would progress to ophthalmopathy, the study relied on TCR beta repertoire signatures. To explore V-J signatures that separate ophthalmopathy from hyperthyroidism, a discovery set of about a hundred patients was enrolled, consisting of 40 to 45 with ophthalmopathy and roughly 57 with stable hyperthyroidism. In total, under 150 blood samples were TCR-sequenced: some 43 ophthalmopathy, some 75 hyperthyroidism and some 17 hyperthyroidism-to-ophthalmopathy patients. In roughly 6 hyperthyroidism patients, the T-cell repertoires found in thyroid tissue were compared with those found in blood. Following sampling, methimazole starting at 30 mg daily was administered to hyperthyroidism patients, and high-dose intravenous methylprednisolone was administered to ophthalmopathy patients. Findings and caveats that apply to the study as a whole: In cross-validation, the 13-signature model distinguished ophthalmopathy from stable hyperthyroidism with 87.88% sensitivity and 81.08% specificity, while in the test set the corresponding values were roughly 80% and 75%. In validation, the model predicted ophthalmopathy progression with about 71% sensitivity and around 72% specificity; approximately 12 predicted patients were CT-confirmed with GO in a median of 6.5 months. Sample size was not predetermined statistically, and investigators were not blinded to group allocation. Most expanded thyroid clonotypes with frequency above 0.001 were also detected in blood, suggesting blood repertoires may reflect the thyroid immune response.

Hyperthyroidism patients were newly diagnosed, with disease duration under 2 months, and aged 18 to 65 years. Patients with other autoimmune diseases, uncontrolled infections, pregnancy or lactation were excluded. Clinical symptoms, serum thyroxine, TRAb, thyroid ultrasound and orbital computed tomography formed the basis of the diagnosis. Trizol reagent was used to extract the total RNA, and its quality was then checked on an Agilent 2100 Bioanalyzer. Trimmed from V: 7 bases; trimmed from J: 5 bases; junction bases lacking a gene match: 6. From its cysteine to its phenylalanine, the CDR3 spans 15 amino acids. The only DNA kept is the CDR3, 45 bases in frame from the first base. CDR1 SEHNR and CDR2 FQNEAQ are derived from the germline V gene (reference sequence). This clonotype occurred many times. Its antigen is not yet known. No base-level quality is on record; no much larger clone is a single base apart.

For repertoire sequencing, TCR beta CDR3 regions were amplified from RNA transcripts. HTBI primers and the Qiagen OneStep RT-PCR kit were used in a first-round RT-PCR, which was followed by a second-round multiplex PCR, size selection and purification. Sequencing of the libraries was carried out on an Illumina HiSeq2000 in paired-end mode with 100 bp reads. In the authors' own workflow: SOAPnuke was used to process the reads, removing any read that contained adapters or uncalled bases, had a mean Phred below 15, or lacked an exact match to the constant primer or identifier. High-quality paired reads were merged with COPE v1.2.5. Clonotypes were defined as unique nucleotide sequences and were aligned to IMGT TRB V, D and J references using MiTCR v1.1. The analysis was limited to V-J combinations with a frequency above 0.0001, which together covered over 99% of the repertoires. For each V-J combination, a TCR clonal expansion and chaos score was defined as the ratio of F50 clonal expansion to chaos observed in the TCRdist matrix. Features were reduced by Welch's t-statistics and random forest to around 14 V-J combinations, which fed a naive Bayes classifier. The Morisita-Horn index was used to measure how similar the thyroid and blood repertoires were. The raw public reads went through TCRdb reprocessing: fastp at Q25, MiXCR clone calling, in-frame beta chains kept. Here each entry gathers all rows of one CDR3 protein and keeps the most common genes and DNA. TCRdb, rather than the study authors, made the V and J calls. The sample records over a million distinct CDR3 sequences, about 36% of which are singletons. 11% of the sample comes from the top ten.

This chain joins TRBV7-9 to TRBJ2-5; TRBD2 matches 14 bases in the middle. Material for sequencing was peripheral blood or thyroid tissue (not recorded which). This receptor was identified in an adult man with Graves' hyperthyroidism. The sequence in DNA is TGTGCCAGCACCCGACTAGCGGGAGGGCGTGAGACCCAGTACTTC. The resulting protein is CASTRLAGGRETQYF.